This T cell receptor (beta chain) was documented in a study of cytomegalovirus exposure and HLA in healthy donors. Study outcomes and limitations: The authors later found most CMV-associated TCR beta chains appeared HLA-restricted.

The PCR contained 60 Vbeta and 13 Jbeta primers. Generated by immunoSEQ multiplex PCR, the TCRdb table keeps only in-frame clones and is missing some. The sample includes around 120,000 clones, around 69% seen only once; the top ten take approximately 2.6%. Notes on this clone: The antigen is not known.

The V segment lost 5 bases and the J segment 15 bases; nucleotides outside the gene matches: 9. The CDR3 runs 13 residues. The germline V gene has CDR1 SGHTA and CDR2 FQGNSA. The J gene is TRBJ2-1, the V gene TRBV7-2; TRBD2 aligns across 11 bases. The TCR sequence derives from a human donor in good health. The material sequenced was PBMCs. The CDR3: CASSRELAGALFF. CDR3 bases: TGTGCCAGCAGCAGAGAACTAGCGGGAGCTTTGTTCTTC.